The rows below give T cell receptor beta chains drawn from one sample of a study of T cells of healthy individuals. TCRdb processed the 5' RACE reads anew with MiXCR; each CDR3 protein has one entry. The repertoire holds some 82,000 distinct CDR3 sequences, with 5% as singletons. Receptors were obtained from a female donor in good health. Both conserved end residues are part of each CDR3. A D gene is named only where the DNA matches it firmly. Size is stated for part of the rows, as once, few or many counts, or as a class when the clone is expanded.

V	D	size	J	CDR3	DNA
TRBV20-1	.	.	TRBJ2-5	CSAKKTGLLETQYF	TGCAGTGCTAAAAAGACCGGGCTTCTGGAGACCCAGTACTTC
TRBV5-1	TRBD1	many	TRBJ2-6	CASSLYTQGAGANVLTF	TGCGCCAGCAGCTTGTATACACAGGGGGCCGGGGCCAACGTCCTGACTTTC
TRBV7-2	TRBD2	.	TRBJ2-3	CASSSVLAGADTQYF	TGTGCCAGCAGCTCGGTACTAGCGGGAGCAGATACGCAGTATTTT
TRBV7-2	TRBD2	.	TRBJ2-7	CASSWTPGLVSEQYF	TGTGCCAGCAGCTGGACACCGGGACTAGTTTCCGAGCAGTACTTC
TRBV7-2	TRBD2	many	TRBJ2-6	CASSFPRDRGDSGANVLTF	TGTGCCAGCAGCTTCCCGAGGGACCGGGGGGACTCTGGGGCCAACGTCCTGACTTTC
TRBV7-9	.	many	TRBJ2-1	CASSLQPADYNEQFF	TGTGCCAGCAGCTTACAACCAGCGGATTACAATGAGCAGTTCTTC
TRBV27	TRBD1	many	TRBJ1-1	CASRGTGEAGTEAFF	TGTGCCAGCAGGGGGACAGGGGAGGCGGGCACTGAAGCTTTCTTT
TRBV7-2	.	many	TRBJ2-3	CASRFIQGELSVRDTQYF	TGTGCCAGCAGATTTATCCAGGGAGAGTTATCGGTTAGGGATACGCAGTATTTT
TRBV7-9	.	few	TRBJ1-1	CASSLMGNTEAFF	TGTGCCAGCAGCTTAATGGGCAACACTGAAGCTTTCTTT
TRBV12-3/TRBV12-4	.	.	TRBJ2-2	CASRPRTGELFF	TGTGCCAGCAGGCCACGCACCGGGGAGCTGTTTTTT